This paragraph reports one TCR beta chain. Antigen unknown. The CDR3 consists of 13 residues. Germline V gene lookup returns CDR1 SQVTM and CDR2 ANQGSEA. The V segment lost 4 bases and the J segment 5 bases; nucleotides outside the gene matches: 4. The data were taken from a study of T cell responses to AZD1222 COVID-19 vaccine. The study, taken as a whole, reports: Regions 160-218 and 743-854 held dominance among vaccine-associated CD4 TCRs, which spanned spike.

Repertoires were generated with immunoSEQ multiplex PCR, while TCRdb's copy carries only in-frame clones and drops some. This sample carries 170,000 or so clones, roughly nine tenths of them seen once, and the ten largest clones take 2.6%. The clonotype originates from an adult in good health. The chain carries TRBV29-1 and TRBJ2-1; 8 positions agree with TRBD2. Specimen: peripheral blood, collected on day 0 of AZD1222 vaccination. CDR3 region: CSVASAGDNEQFF. The CDR3 DNA reads as TGCAGCGTTGCGTCAGCGGGGGACAATGAGCAGTTCTTC.